These 27 T cell receptor beta chains were sequenced from one sample in a study of blood T cell repertoires in COVID-19 (dated by TCRdb to the early 2020s). The receptor library was made with the immunoSEQ multiplex PCR assay. The table comes from immuneACCESS by way of TCRdb, which keeps in-frame sequences with V and J called. Part of the clones is missing from these tables; in studies checked, under half for an unresolved V gene and the rest for unknown reasons. The sample table records around 270,000 clones; around 89% of these occur just once. Of the sample, about 4.6% falls within the top ten clones. Sequencing used peripheral blood. The receptors were gathered from a man aged 35-49 years with acute or convalescent COVID-19.

The chain employs TRBV2 and TRBJ2-7, with D perhaps TRBD2 (5 bases). Trimming removed 4 bases from V and 3 bases from J, with 7 bases in between. This CDR3 is built from 12 residues. Germline V gene lookup returns CDR1 SNHLY and CDR2 FYNNEI. CDR3 sequence: CASSARDYEQYF. CDR3 DNA: TGTGCCAGCAGTGCCCGGGACTACGAGCAGTACTTC.

J is TRBJ2-2 and V is TRBV9, with D possibly being TRBD1 (6 bases). This CDR3 contains 15 residues. Germline V CDR1 and CDR2: SGDLS, YYNGEE. Trimming stripped 0 bases from V and 8 bases from J, with 14 bases between. The CDR3 region has the DNA TGTGCCAGCAGCGTAGTTCCAGGGGCGGCTGGGGAGCTGTTTTTT. This codes for CASSVVPGAAGELFF.

V and J are TRBV24-1 and TRBJ1-1; D is perhaps TRBD1 (6 bases). CDR1 and CDR2 from the germline V gene are KGHDR and SFDVKD. The CDR3 runs to 14 residues. The V and J ends lost 3 bases and 1 base respectively, with 8 bases between them. The CDR3 loop is CATSDRTANTEAFF. The DNA of the CDR3 is TGTGCCACCAGTGATCGGACAGCGAACACTGAAGCTTTCTTT.

The gene calls are TRBV7-8 and TRBJ2-2; 8 nucleotides align to TRBD1. This CDR3 region has 16 residues. J was trimmed by 6 bases and V by 5 bases; bases with no gene match: 11. Per germline, CDR1 SGHVS and CDR2 FQNEAQ. As DNA, the CDR3 is TGTGCCAGCAGCCGACAGAACAGGGGGTATGCCGGGGAGCTGTTTTTT. Amino acid sequence: CASSRQNRGYAGELFF.

The rearrangement links TRBV29-1 to TRBJ1-2; 9 bases agree with TRBD1. The junction had 4 bases not matched to a gene; V was cut back by 1 base and J by 4 bases. Per the germline V gene, CDR1 is SQVTM and CDR2 is ANQGSEA. The length of the CDR3 is 14 residues. CDR3 region: CSVEGGQGLYGYTF. CDR3 bases: TGCAGCGTTGAAGGGGGACAGGGCCTCTATGGCTACACCTTC.

The rearrangement uses TRBV3-1 (or the pseudogene TRBV3-2) and TRBJ2-7; 8 positions match TRBD1. The germline V gene has CDR1 LGHDT and CDR2 YNNKEL (reference sequence). Unmatched junction bases numbered 5, after V lost 2 bases and J lost 2 bases. The CDR3 has 15 amino acids. The CDR3 reads CASSQLTGDPYEQYF. In DNA, the CDR3 is TGTGCCAGCAGCCAACTGACAGGGGACCCCTACGAGCAGTACTTC.

This chain connects TRBV27 to TRBJ1-4; 7 bases fit TRBD1. V dropped 10 bases and J dropped 1; count of bases not matched to a gene: 15. This CDR3 contains 17 residues. Germline V gene data show CDR1 as MNHEY and CDR2 as SMNVEV (reference sequence). CDR3 DNA sequence: TGTGCCACAGGGGGGCCCGAGTTCGGGGAAACTAATGAAAAACTGTTTTTT. It is translated as CATGGPEFGETNEKLFF.

This clone was recorded once. The chain is built from TRBV12-5 and TRBJ1-5; TRBD1 is a possible D gene (5 bases). Germline CDR1 reads LGHNT; CDR2 reads FRNRAP. The CDR3 spans 19 residues. The V gene lost 2 bases and the J gene lost 4 bases, with 24 bases spanning the gap. DNA of the CDR3: TGTGCTAGTGGTTTGCATAATTTTTGGACACCTGACATGAATCAGCCCCAGCATTTT. Translated: CASGLHNFWTPDMNQPQHF.

The rearrangement joins TRBV11-2 to TRBJ2-3; 15 bases match TRBD2. Germline values: CDR1 SGHAT, CDR2 FQNNGV. V was clipped by 5 bases and J by 6 bases; unmatched bases: 9. CDR3 length equals 17 residues. CDR3 in amino acids: CASSRTGLAGGLDTQYF. CDR3 sequence (DNA): TGTGCCAGCAGCCGTACTGGACTAGCGGGGGGGCTGGATACGCAGTATTTT.

The chain joins TRBV11-2 to TRBJ2-1; a possible D gene is TRBD2 (5 bases). V gave up 5 bases and J gave up 8 bases, with 22 bases separating them. CDR1 is SGHAT and CDR2 is FQNNGV in the germline V gene. The CDR3 totals 16 residues. The CDR3 here is CASSQTPGEMVDEQFF. For the CDR3, the DNA is TGTGCCAGCAGCCAAACCCCTGGGGAGATGGTAGATGAGCAGTTCTTC. Together with reference TRBV11-2 and TRBJ2-1, the CDR3 gives the full variable domain: EAGVAQSPRYKIIEKRQSVAFWCNPISGHATLYWYQQILGQGPKLLIQFQNNGVVDDSQLPKDRFSAERLKGVDSTLKIQPAKLEDSAVYLCASSQTPGEMVDEQFFGPGTRLTVL.

The chain is built from TRBV3-1 (or the pseudogene TRBV3-2) and TRBJ1-2; D unclear. Trimming shortened V by 2 bases and J by 4 bases, and 14 bases separated the two germline ends. Germline loops: CDR1 LGHDT, CDR2 YNNKEL (reference sequence). The CDR3 loop spans 15 amino acids. CDR3 sequence reads: CASSQRRGLSYGYTF. In nucleotides, the CDR3 is TGTGCCAGCAGCCAACGTAGAGGGTTAAGCTATGGCTACACCTTC.

The gene calls are TRBV27 and TRBJ2-7; a weak D match, TRBD1 (6 bases). The germline V gene has CDR1 MNHEY and CDR2 SMNVEV (reference sequence). The germline V and J ends were trimmed by 7 bases and 5 bases, with 18 bases remaining between them. The length of the CDR3 is 14 residues. The CDR3 DNA follows: TGTGCCAGCATACCAAACCGAGGGGGACACGAGCAGTACTTC. Translating gives CASIPNRGGHEQYF.

The V call is TRBV12-3 or TRBV12-4, the J call TRBJ1-1; maybe TRBD1 (5 bases). V was pared by 1 base and J by 7 bases, with 10 bases between. The CDR3 has 13 residues. CDR3 sequence (DNA): TGTGCCAGCAGTTTAGAACAGGCCGGTGAAGCTTTCTTT. Translated, it gives CASSLEQAGEAFF.

This sequence joins TRBV5-1 and TRBJ2-7, with 8 bases lining up with TRBD2. With V trimmed by 1 base and J by 0 bases, 12 bases remained unmatched. Per germline, CDR1 SGHRS and CDR2 YFSETQ. This CDR3 is built from 18 residues. The CDR3 sequence: CASSLKGELAVNSYEQYF. The CDR3 nucleotides read TGCGCCAGCAGCTTGAAAGGTGAACTAGCGGTAAACTCCTACGAGCAGTACTTC. Combining the CDR3 with reference TRBV5-1 and TRBJ2-7 gives the whole variable domain KAGVTQTPRYLIKTRGQQVTLSCSPISGHRSVSWYQQTPGQGLQFLFEYFSETQRNKGNFPGRFSGRQFSNSRSEMNVSTLELGDSALYLCASSLKGELAVNSYEQYFGPGTRLTVT.

The chain carries TRBV12-3 or TRBV12-4 and TRBJ2-6, with D perhaps matching TRBD2 (5 bases). V gave up 1 base and J gave up 8 bases, with 6 bases separating them. CDR3 length: 13 amino acids. Written as DNA, the CDR3 is TGTGCCAGCAGTTTAGACGGGACCAACGTCCTGACTTTC. Protein: CASSLDGTNVLTF.

The genes are TRBV9 and TRBJ2-1, with 7 bases that match TRBD2. Germline V gene data show CDR1 as SGDLS and CDR2 as YYNGEE. V lost 3 bases and J lost 0; bases outside the gene matches: 6. The CDR3 length is 16 residues. The CDR3: CASSALGGVSYNEQFF. The CDR3 DNA sequence: TGTGCCAGCAGCGCGTTGGGAGGGGTCTCCTACAATGAGCAGTTCTTC.

This clone was recorded once. V gene TRBV3-1 (or the pseudogene TRBV3-2) combines with J gene TRBJ1-3; D unclear. V lost 0 bases and J lost 3, with 3 bases in between. In germline, CDR1 is LGHDT, CDR2 YNNKEL (reference sequence). This CDR3 is built from 13 residues. Written as DNA, the CDR3 is TGTGCCAGCAGCCAAGATAGTGGAAACACCATATATTTT. Its translation: CASSQDSGNTIYF.

The chain joins TRBV2 to TRBJ1-5; the D gene is possibly TRBD1 (5 bases). The CDR3 totals 15 residues. V lost 5 bases, J lost 3 bases, and 14 bases lay in between. CDR1 is SNHLY and CDR2 is FYNNEI in the germline V gene. The CDR3 spells CASSWQGGNNQPQHF. The CDR3 DNA sequence: TGTGCCAGCAGTTGGCAGGGAGGGAACAATCAGCCCCAGCATTTT.

V and J are TRBV5-1 and TRBJ2-3; 9 bases fit TRBD2. This CDR3 spans 18 amino acids. Germline lookup yields CDR1 SGHRS and CDR2 YFSETQ. V shed 0 bases, J shed 2 bases, and the junction held 10 bases outside the gene matches. This CDR3 reads CASSLATLSGGPTDTQYF. The CDR3 DNA reads TGCGCCAGCAGCTTGGCCACTCTAAGCGGGGGGCCCACAGATACGCAGTATTTT.

The CDR3 protein is CASSPIGQGAIGEQYF. In DNA form, the CDR3 reads TGTGCCAGCAGCCCCATCGGGCAGGGTGCAATTGGCGAGCAGTACTTC. V and J are TRBV7-2 and TRBJ2-7, with D tentatively TRBD1 (5 bases). The CDR3 runs to 16 residues. From germline, CDR1 is SGHTA and CDR2 FQGNSA. Trimming shortened V by 5 bases and J by 6 bases, and 23 bases separated the two germline ends.

Remarks on this clone: The junction differs from germline at one of its ends, possibly a read error. The chain links TRBV2 to TRBJ2-1; 11 bases match TRBD2. The CDR3 totals 15 residues. Per germline, CDR1 SNHLY and CDR2 FYNNEI. The CDR3 region is CASSIAGGPYNERFF. The CDR3 DNA sequence: TGTGCCAGCAGTATAGCGGGGGGGCCCTACAATGAGCGGTTCTTC.

This chain connects TRBV4-1 to TRBJ2-1; 12 nucleotides match TRBD1. The CDR3 is 14 amino acids. CDR1 and CDR2 from the germline V gene are MGHRA and YSYEKL. The trim removed 2 bases at V and 9 bases at J, leaving 2 bases unmatched. The CDR3 region has the DNA TGCGCCAGCAGCCAAAGGGACAGGGGGCGTGAGCAGTTCTTC. Its protein product is CASSQRDRGREQFF.

This clone was counted a single time. V and J are TRBV9 and TRBJ1-1, with 7 bases matching TRBD1. The V gene's germline CDR1 is SGDLS and CDR2 YYNGEE. V lost 3 bases and J lost 3; bases outside the gene matches: 8. The CDR3 totals 15 residues. The CDR3 bases are TGTGCCAGCAGCGCTCAGGGACAGAAGGACACTGAAGCTTTCTTT. Protein sequence: CASSAQGQKDTEAFF.

The chain recombines TRBV11-2 with TRBJ1-1; D not resolved. Germline V CDR1 and CDR2: SGHAT, FQNNGV. The CDR3 spans 13 residues. Trimming shortened V by 3 bases and J by 3 bases, and 8 bases separated the two germline ends. CDR3 residues: CASSFKEDTEAFF. CDR3 sequence (DNA): TGTGCCAGCAGCTTTAAGGAGGACACTGAAGCTTTCTTT.

The chain joins TRBV2 to TRBJ1-5, with D uncertain. Trimming took off 4 bases at V and 8 bases at J, with 12 bases between the two ends. Germline V gene lookup returns CDR1 SNHLY and CDR2 FYNNEI. The length of the CDR3 is 13 residues. CDR3 coding DNA: TGTGCCAGCAGTGGGGTGGTCGGGGAGCCCCAGCATTTT. It translates to CASSGVVGEPQHF.

CDR3 nucleotide sequence: TGTGCCAGCAGTTACTTAAACGGAGGGGTTGGTGGCTACACCTTC. Translating gives CASSYLNGGVGGYTF. The V call is TRBV6-5, the J call TRBJ1-2; D is perhaps TRBD1 (5 bases). The V end was cut by 1 base, the J end by 7 bases, with 16 bases between. The CDR3 has 15 residues. Germline V gives CDR1 MNHEY, CDR2 SVGAGI.

V and J are TRBV18 and TRBJ2-2; maybe TRBD1 (6 bases). Germline V gene data show CDR1 as KGHSH and CDR2 as LQKENI. This CDR3 spans 14 amino acids. V lost 5 bases and J 4 bases, leaving 11 bases between the germline ends. CDR3 sequence: CASSSRGSTGELFF. The CDR3 DNA reads TGTGCCAGCTCATCCAGGGGTTCCACCGGGGAGCTGTTTTTT.